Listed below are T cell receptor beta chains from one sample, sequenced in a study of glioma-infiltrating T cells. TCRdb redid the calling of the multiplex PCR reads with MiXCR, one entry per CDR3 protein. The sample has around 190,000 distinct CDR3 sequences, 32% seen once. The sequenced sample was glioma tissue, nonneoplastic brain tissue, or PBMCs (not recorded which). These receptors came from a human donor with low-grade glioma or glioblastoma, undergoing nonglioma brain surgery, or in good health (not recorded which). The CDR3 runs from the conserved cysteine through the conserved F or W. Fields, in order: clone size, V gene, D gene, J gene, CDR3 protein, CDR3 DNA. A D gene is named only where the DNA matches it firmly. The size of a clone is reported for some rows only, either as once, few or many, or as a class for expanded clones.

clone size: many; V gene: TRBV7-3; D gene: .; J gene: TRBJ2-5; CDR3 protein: CASSPFSGETQYF; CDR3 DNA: TGTGCCAGCAGCCCCTTCTCGGGAGAGACCCAGTACTTC
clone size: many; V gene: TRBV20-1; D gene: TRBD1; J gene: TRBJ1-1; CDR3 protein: CSAIPLNRGQTEAFF; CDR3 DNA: TGCAGTGCTATCCCACTAAACAGGGGGCAAACTGAAGCTTTCTTT
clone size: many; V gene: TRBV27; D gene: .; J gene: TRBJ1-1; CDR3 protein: CASRRAGIMNTEAFF; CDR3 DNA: TGTGCCAGCAGGAGGGCAGGGATCATGAACACTGAAGCTTTCTTT
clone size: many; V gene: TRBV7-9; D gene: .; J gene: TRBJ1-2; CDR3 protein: CASSLEAGFNYGYTF; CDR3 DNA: TGTGCCAGCAGCTTAGAGGCGGGGTTCAACTATGGCTACACCTTC
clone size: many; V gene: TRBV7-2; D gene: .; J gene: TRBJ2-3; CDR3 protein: CASSLARMTDTQYF; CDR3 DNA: TGTGCCAGCAGCTTAGCCCGCATGACAGATACGCAGTATTTT
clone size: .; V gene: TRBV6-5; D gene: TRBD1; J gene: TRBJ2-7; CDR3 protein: CASREPGQVYEQHF; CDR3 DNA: TGTGCCAGCAGGGAGCCGGGACAGGTCTACGAGCAGCACTTC
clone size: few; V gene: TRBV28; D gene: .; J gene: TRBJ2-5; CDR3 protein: CASSRTGREETQYF; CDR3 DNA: TGTGCCAGCAGCCGGACAGGGAGGGAAGAGACCCAGTACTTC
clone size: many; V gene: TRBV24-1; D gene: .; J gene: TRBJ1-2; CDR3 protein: CATSDGYSDTF; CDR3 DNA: TGTGCCACCAGTGATGGTTACTCGGACACCTTC
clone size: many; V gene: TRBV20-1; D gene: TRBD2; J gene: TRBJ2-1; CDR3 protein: CSARDPTSGRAYNEQFF; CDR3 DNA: TGCAGTGCTAGAGATCCGACTAGCGGGAGGGCCTACAATGAGCAGTTCTTC
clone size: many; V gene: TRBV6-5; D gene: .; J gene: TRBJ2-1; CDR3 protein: CASTTGRLNEQFF; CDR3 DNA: TGTGCCAGCACCACCGGACGGCTGAATGAGCAGTTCTTC
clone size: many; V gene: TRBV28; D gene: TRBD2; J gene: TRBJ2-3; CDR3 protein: CASSPLADSTDTQYF; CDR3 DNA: TGTGCCAGCAGTCCTCTAGCGGATAGCACAGATACGCAGTATTTT
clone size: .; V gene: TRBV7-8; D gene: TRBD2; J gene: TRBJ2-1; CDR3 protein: CASRLAGLAGNYGEQFF; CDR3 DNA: TGCGCCAGCAGATTAGCAGGACTAGCGGGAAACTACGGTGAGCAGTTCTTC
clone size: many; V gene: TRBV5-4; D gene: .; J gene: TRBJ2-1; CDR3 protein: CASSLPGLGYNEQFF; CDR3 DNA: TGTGCCAGCAGCTTGCCGGGACTCGGATACAATGAGCAGTTCTTC
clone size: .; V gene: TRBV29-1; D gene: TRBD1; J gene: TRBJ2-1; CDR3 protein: CSVEERRTGRNNEQFF; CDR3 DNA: TGCAGCGTTGAAGAACGGCGGACAGGGAGAAACAATGAGCAGTTCTTC
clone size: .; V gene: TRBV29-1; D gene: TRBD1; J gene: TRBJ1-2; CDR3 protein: CSVYTGGAYGYTF; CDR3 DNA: TGCAGCGTTTATACAGGGGGCGCCTATGGCTACACCTTC
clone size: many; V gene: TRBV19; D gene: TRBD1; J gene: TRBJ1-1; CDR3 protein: CASSKTGEYFAEAFF; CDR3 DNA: TGTGCCAGTAGTAAGACAGGGGAATATTTCGCTGAAGCTTTCTTT
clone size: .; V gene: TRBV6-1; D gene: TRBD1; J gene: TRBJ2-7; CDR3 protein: CASGSLTGSSWSYEQCF; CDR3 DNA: TGTGCCAGCGGCTCGTTGACAGGGTCTTCCTGGAGCTACGAGCAGTGCTTC
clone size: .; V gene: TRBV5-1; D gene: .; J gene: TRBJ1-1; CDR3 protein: CASSLAGAGTEAFF; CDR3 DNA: TGCGCCAGCAGCTTGGCAGGGGCTGGCACTGAAGCTTTCTTT
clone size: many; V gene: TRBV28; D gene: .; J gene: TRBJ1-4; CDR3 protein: CASSLSRSEKLFF; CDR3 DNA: TGTGCCAGCAGTTTGAGCAGGAGTGAAAAACTGTTTTTT
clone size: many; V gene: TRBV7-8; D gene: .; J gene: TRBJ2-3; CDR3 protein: CASSFWGADTQYF; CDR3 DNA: TGTGCCAGCAGCTTTTGGGGCGCAGATACGCAGTATTTT
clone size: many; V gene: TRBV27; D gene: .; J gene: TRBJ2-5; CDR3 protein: CASSLGTFETQYF; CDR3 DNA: TGTGCCAGCAGTTTAGGGACTTTTGAGACCCAGTACTTC
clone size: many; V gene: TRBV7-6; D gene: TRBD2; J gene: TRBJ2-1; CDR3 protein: CASSQPGLAFEQFF; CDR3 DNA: TGTGCCAGCAGCCAACCGGGACTAGCTTTTGAGCAGTTCTTC
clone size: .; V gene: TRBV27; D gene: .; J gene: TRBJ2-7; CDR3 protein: CASSFRSPYEQYF; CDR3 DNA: TGTGCCAGCAGCTTTAGGTCCCCCTACGAGCAGTACTTC
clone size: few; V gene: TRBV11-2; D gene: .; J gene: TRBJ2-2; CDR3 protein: CASSLILTGELFF; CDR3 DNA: TGTGCCAGCAGCTTAATTCTAACCGGGGAGCTGTTTTTT
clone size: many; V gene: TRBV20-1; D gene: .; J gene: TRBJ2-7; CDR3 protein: CSARDPGAAYEQYF; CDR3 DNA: TGCAGTGCTAGAGATCCAGGGGCGGCCTACGAGCAGTACTTC
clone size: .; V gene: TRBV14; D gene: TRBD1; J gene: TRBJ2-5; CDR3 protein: CASSQDWDRSQETQYF; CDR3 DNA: TGTGCCAGCAGCCAAGATTGGGACAGAAGCCAAGAGACCCAGTACTTC
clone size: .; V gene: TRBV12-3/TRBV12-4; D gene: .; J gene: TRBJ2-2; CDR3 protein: CASNYLGSLANTGELFF; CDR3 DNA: TGTGCCAGCAACTATTTAGGCAGCCTAGCGAACACCGGGGAGCTGTTTTTT
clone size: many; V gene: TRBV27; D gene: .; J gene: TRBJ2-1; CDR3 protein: CASSIGTFSYNEQFF; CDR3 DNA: TGTGCCAGCAGTATCGGGACTTTCTCCTACAATGAGCAGTTCTTC
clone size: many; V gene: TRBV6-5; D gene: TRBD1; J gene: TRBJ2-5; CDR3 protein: CASSYAGTLQGETQYF; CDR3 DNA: TGTGCCAGCAGTTACGCCGGGACATTACAGGGGGAGACCCAGTACTTC
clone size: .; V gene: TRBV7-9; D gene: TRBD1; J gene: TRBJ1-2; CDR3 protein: CASSLVAAGDSRGYTF; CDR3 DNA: TGTGCCAGCAGCTTAGTAGCCGCGGGGGACAGTCGGGGCTACACCTTC
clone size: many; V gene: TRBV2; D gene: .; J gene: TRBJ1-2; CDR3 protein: CASSAEGGGGYGYTF; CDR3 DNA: TGTGCCAGCAGTGCAGAGGGAGGGGGAGGCTATGGCTACACCTTC
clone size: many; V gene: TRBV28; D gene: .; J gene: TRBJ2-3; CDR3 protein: CASSPRGGSTDTQYF; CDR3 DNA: TGTGCCAGCAGCCCCCGGGGAGGTTCCACAGATACGCAGTATTTT
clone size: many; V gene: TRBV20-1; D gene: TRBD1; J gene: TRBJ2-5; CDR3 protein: CSASGTGGDQETQYF; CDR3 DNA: TGCAGTGCTAGCGGGACAGGGGGAGATCAAGAGACCCAGTACTTC
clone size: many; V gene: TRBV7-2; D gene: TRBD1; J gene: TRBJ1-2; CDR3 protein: CASSLAGTGVEGYTF; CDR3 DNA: TGTGCCAGCAGCTTAGCCGGGACAGGGGTTGAAGGCTACACCTTC
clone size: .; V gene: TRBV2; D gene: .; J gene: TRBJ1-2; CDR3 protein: CASSSNSESNYGHTF; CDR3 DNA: TGTGCCAGCAGCTCAAACAGTGAATCGAACTATGGCCACACCTTC
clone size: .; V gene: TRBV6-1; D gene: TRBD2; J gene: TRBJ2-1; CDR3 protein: CASSVTSGGGEQFF; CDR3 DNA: TGTGCCAGCAGTGTGACTAGCGGGGGAGGGGAGCAGTTCTTC
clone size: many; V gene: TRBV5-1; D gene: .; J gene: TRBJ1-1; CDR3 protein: CASSSDRGGTEAFF; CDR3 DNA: TGCGCCAGCAGCTCGGACCGGGGAGGCACTGAAGCTTTCTTT
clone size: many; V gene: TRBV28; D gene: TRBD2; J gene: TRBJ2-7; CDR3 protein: CASSSAGGRNLEQYF; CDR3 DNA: TGTGCCAGCAGCTCAGCGGGAGGGAGGAATCTCGAGCAGTACTTC
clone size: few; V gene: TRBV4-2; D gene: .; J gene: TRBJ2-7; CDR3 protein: CASSPYGGGENYEQYF; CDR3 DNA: TGTGCCAGCAGCCCCTACGGTGGAGGGGAAAACTACGAGCAGTACTTC
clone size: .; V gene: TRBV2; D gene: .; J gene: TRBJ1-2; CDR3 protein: CASSESYGYTF; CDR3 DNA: TGTGCCAGCAGTGAAAGCTATGGCTACACCTTC
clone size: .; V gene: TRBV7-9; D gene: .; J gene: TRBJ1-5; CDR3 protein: CASGSDAYQPQHF; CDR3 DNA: TGTGCGAGCGGCTCGGACGCTTATCAGCCCCAGCATTTT
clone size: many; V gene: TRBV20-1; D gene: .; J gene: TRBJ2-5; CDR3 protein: CSARAGARTQYF; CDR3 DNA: TGCAGTGCTAGGGCAGGGGCGAGGACCCAGTACTTC
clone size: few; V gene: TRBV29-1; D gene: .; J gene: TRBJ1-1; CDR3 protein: CSVARTVMNTEAFF; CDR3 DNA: TGCAGCGTTGCTAGGACAGTTATGAACACTGAAGCTTTCTTT
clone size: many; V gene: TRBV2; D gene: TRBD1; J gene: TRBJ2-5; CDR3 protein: CASSDRTGAETQYF; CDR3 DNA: TGTGCCAGCAGTGACCGGACAGGGGCGGAGACCCAGTACTTC
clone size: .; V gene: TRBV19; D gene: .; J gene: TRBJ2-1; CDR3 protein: CASSIGGPSSYNEQFF; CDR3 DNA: TGTGCCAGTAGTATCGGGGGGCCCAGCTCCTACAATGAGCAGTTCTTC
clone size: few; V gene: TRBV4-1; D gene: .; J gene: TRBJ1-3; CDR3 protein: CASSQSYRAHSGSGNTIYF; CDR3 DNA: TGCGCCAGCAGCCAGTCTTACCGGGCCCACAGTGGCTCTGGAAACACCATATATTTT
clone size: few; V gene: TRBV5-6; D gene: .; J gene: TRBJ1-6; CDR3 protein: CASSLLGSYSPLHF; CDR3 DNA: TGTGCCAGCAGCTTGTTAGGGTCTTACTCACCCCTCCACTTT
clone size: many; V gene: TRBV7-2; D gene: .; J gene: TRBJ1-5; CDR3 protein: CASSLQGKDQPQHF; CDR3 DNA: TGTGCCAGCAGCTTACAGGGGAAGGATCAGCCCCAGCATTTT
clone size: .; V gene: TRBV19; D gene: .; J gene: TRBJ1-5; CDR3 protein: CASIQYAYSNQPQHF; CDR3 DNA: TGTGCCAGTATACAGTACGCTTATAGCAATCAGCCCCAGCATTTT
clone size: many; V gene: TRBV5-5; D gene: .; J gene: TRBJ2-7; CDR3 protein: CASSLPVSYEQYF; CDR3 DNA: TGTGCCAGCAGCTTGCCAGTCTCCTACGAGCAGTACTTC
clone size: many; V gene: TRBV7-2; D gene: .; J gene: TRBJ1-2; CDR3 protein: CASSLEGDYGYTF; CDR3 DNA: TGTGCCAGCAGCTTAGAGGGTGACTATGGCTACACCTTC